Listed here are 8 T cell receptor beta chains from one sample, sequenced in a study of blood T cell repertoires in COVID-19. Produced via immunoSEQ multiplex PCR; TCRdb's table is partial and in-frame only. Here the sample spans about 300,000 clones, around 89% being singletons. The specimen sequenced was peripheral blood. The receptor source for this set is a woman in her twenties or thirties who had recovered from COVID-19.

The chain employs TRBV6-5 and TRBJ2-7; a weak D match, TRBD2 (6 bases). The CDR3 runs to 14 residues. Germline CDR1 and CDR2: MNHEY and SVGAGI. Trimming shortened V by 6 bases and J by 1 base, and 13 bases separated the two germline ends. In DNA form, the CDR3 reads TGTGCCAGCAGACCGGGACTTGCGTCCTACGAGCAGTACTTC. It codes for CASRPGLASYEQYF.

The rearrangement links TRBV10-3 to TRBJ2-3; TRBD2 matches 7 bases. The CDR3 loop spans 18 amino acids. J gave up 1 base and V 2 bases, and 12 bases lay outside the gene matches. The germline V gene has CDR1 ENHRY and CDR2 SYGVKD. The CDR3 loop is CAISEMGGRGIGTDTQYF. CDR3 DNA sequence: TGTGCCATCAGTGAGATGGGAGGGAGGGGAATCGGCACAGATACGCAGTATTTT.

This sequence joins TRBV7-8 and TRBJ2-2; D uncertain. Germline values: CDR1 SGHVS, CDR2 FQNEAQ. CDR3 length: 18 residues. Trimming took 4 bases from V and 4 from J, leaving 22 bases between them. The CDR3 sequence: CASSSHILNPKTTGELFF. Here the CDR3 DNA reads TGTGCCAGCAGCTCACACATCCTGAATCCCAAAACCACCGGGGAGCTGTTTTTT. The full variable domain, in which reference TRBV7-8 and TRBJ2-2 provide the parts outside the CDR3, is GAGVSQSPRYKVAKRGQDVALRCDPISGHVSLFWYQQALGQGPEFLTYFQNEAQLDKSGLPSDRFFAERPEGSVSTLKIQRTQQEDSAVYLCASSSHILNPKTTGELFFGEGSRLTVL.

The chain joins TRBV11-2 to TRBJ2-1; TRBD1 aligns across 9 bases. The germline V gene encodes CDR1 SGHAT and CDR2 FQNNGV. V lost 1 base to trimming and J lost 3 bases; unmatched junction nucleotides: 7. This CDR3 has 17 amino acids. CDR3 nucleotide sequence: TGTGCCAGCAGCTTAGCGGTAAACAGGGGGCTCTACAATGAGCAGTTCTTC. Translating gives CASSLAVNRGLYNEQFF.

This chain connects TRBV27 to TRBJ1-2, with 9 positions matching TRBD1. The V gene's germline CDR1 is MNHEY and CDR2 SMNVEV (reference sequence). With V trimmed by 5 bases and J by 6 bases, 4 bases remained unmatched. This CDR3 is built from 13 residues. CDR3 DNA sequence: TGTGCCAGCAGTGTATGGACAGGGGATGGCTACACCTTC. As protein: CASSVWTGDGYTF.

The V and J genes are TRBV6-5 and TRBJ2-2, with D maybe TRBD2 (5 bases). Per germline, CDR1 MNHEY and CDR2 SVGAGI. The CDR3 runs to 15 residues. V lost 8 bases to trimming and J lost 3 bases, with 16 bases between them. The CDR3 nucleotides are TGTGCCAGCCCTAGCTCGGACTTGGACACCGGGGAGCTGTTTTTT. Amino acids: CASPSSDLDTGELFF.

The rearrangement joins TRBV28 to TRBJ2-7, with 9 bases identical to TRBD1. Germline-derived CDR1 and CDR2 are MDHEN and SYDVKM. There are 15 residues in the CDR3. The junction had 11 bases not matched to a gene; V was cut back by 4 bases and J by 7 bases. The CDR3 bases are TGTGCCAGCAGTTACCCGGGACAGGGTGTGCTTGAGCAGTACTTC. It specifies CASSYPGQGVLEQYF.

The chain employs TRBV6-5 and TRBJ2-3; D possibly corresponds to TRBD2 (5 bases). V lost 7 bases and J 0 bases, leaving 14 bases between the germline ends. Germline values: CDR1 MNHEY, CDR2 SVGAGI. The CDR3 is 15 residues long. CDR3 DNA: TGTGCCAGCAAGGCGGGCTCCACTAGCACAGATACGCAGTATTTT. Translating it yields CASKAGSTSTDTQYF.